A single T cell receptor (beta chain) is shown here with its context. These data are taken from a study of OX40 agonist ivuxolimab in advanced cancers. Study-wide context: Three patients, one with hepatocellular carcinoma and two with cutaneous melanoma, achieved partial responses.

Repertoires were generated with immunoSEQ multiplex PCR, while TCRdb's copy carries only in-frame clones and drops some. The sample shows around 100,000 clones, 75% to 95% of them seen only once. Germline trimming cut 6 bases from V and 1 base from J; bases unmatched to any gene: 10. Germline assignment: CDR1 LNHDA and CDR2 SQIVND (reference sequence). The CDR3 totals 16 residues. The sample was CD4+ or CD8+ T cells sorted from blood, taken in a trial of the OX40 agonist ivuxolimab. The rearrangement joins TRBV19 to TRBJ2-5; 8 bases align to TRBD1. The sequence derives from an adult with an advanced solid tumor such as melanoma, head and neck, liver or kidney cancer. The CDR3 DNA follows: TGTGCCAGTAGCTTGACCGGGACAGGTACCCAAGAGACCCAGTACTTC. Translated, it gives CASSLTGTGTQETQYF.